Presented here are 2 T cell receptor beta chains from one specimen sequenced in a study of cytomegalovirus exposure and HLA in healthy donors. This PCR relied on a set of 60 Vbeta primers and 13 Jbeta primers. Profiling relied on immunoSEQ multiplex PCR, and the TCRdb table lists in-frame clones only, not all of them. The sample lists under 150,000 clones, 65% to 90% occurring once. The specimen sequenced was PBMCs. The receptor source for this set is a male donor in good health and CMV-seropositive.

The chain links TRBV13 to TRBJ1-3; D remains unclear. This CDR3 spans 15 amino acids. Germline V CDR1 and CDR2: PRHDT, FYEKMQ (reference sequence). V was cut by 5 bases and J by 2 bases, with 13 bases left in between. DNA for the CDR3: TGTGCCAGCAGCCGTAAGACTGGCGCTGGAAACACCATATATTTT. Amino acids: CASSRKTGAGNTIYF.

The V and J genes are TRBV19 and TRBJ2-3; 9 bases agree with TRBD2. CDR3 length: 16 amino acids. V was pared by 5 bases and J by 5 bases, with 11 bases of the junction left unmatched. Germline CDR1 reads LNHDA; CDR2 reads SQIVND (reference sequence). The CDR3: CASSPLAGAPRDTQYF. The CDR3, as DNA: TGTGCCAGTAGTCCCTTAGCGGGAGCGCCGAGAGATACGCAGTATTTT.